This is a list of T cell receptor beta chains from one sample in a study of T cells expressing NK-cell markers. TCRdb re-called the 5' RACE reads; one entry per CDR3 protein, DNA not given. This listing includes a few hundred thousand distinct CDR3 sequences. Specimen: blood T cells: a sorted CD56 or NKG2C T cell subset, CD4+ or CD8+ T cells, or bulk PBMC T cells (not recorded which). The receptors were gathered from a man between 18 and 35 years old in good health. Each CDR3 is given with its conserved first and last residue. The order of the fields is J gene, V gene, CDR3 protein.

j_call: TRBJ2-3; v_call: TRBV29-1; cdr3_aa: CSVEGGTSGSTDTQYF
j_call: TRBJ2-3; v_call: TRBV6-5; cdr3_aa: CASSYGTSGSGFTDTQYF
j_call: TRBJ2-1; v_call: TRBV15; cdr3_aa: CATSTRHEQFF
j_call: TRBJ2-5; v_call: TRBV7-2; cdr3_aa: CASSGVWVTETQYF
j_call: TRBJ2-1; v_call: TRBV15; cdr3_aa: CATSRAPGLAPIRTNNEQFF
j_call: TRBJ2-7; v_call: TRBV7-2; cdr3_aa: CASSLKFSGFAYEQYF
j_call: TRBJ2-1; v_call: TRBV12-3/TRBV12-4; cdr3_aa: CASRPGQGRNEQFF
j_call: TRBJ2-1; v_call: TRBV27; cdr3_aa: CASSFGGLAGVGQFF
j_call: TRBJ2-2; v_call: TRBV5-3; cdr3_aa: CARSLKGDGELFF
j_call: TRBJ2-2; v_call: TRBV12-3/TRBV12-4; cdr3_aa: CASSLGASAGELFF
j_call: TRBJ2-1; v_call: TRBV9; cdr3_aa: CASSVDGRTSVNEQFF
j_call: TRBJ1-1; v_call: TRBV5-6; cdr3_aa: CASSLYRGRTEAFF
j_call: TRBJ2-2; v_call: TRBV20-1; cdr3_aa: CSASGTGPNTGELFF
j_call: TRBJ2-4; v_call: TRBV4-2; cdr3_aa: CASSPERNIQYF
j_call: TRBJ1-6; v_call: TRBV27; cdr3_aa: CASSPGRQASSYNSPLHF
j_call: TRBJ2-2; v_call: TRBV7-6; cdr3_aa: CASSFQSANTGELFF
j_call: TRBJ2-2; v_call: TRBV24-1; cdr3_aa: CATSDILSGRADTGELFF
j_call: TRBJ1-5; v_call: TRBV27; cdr3_aa: CASSPRLGNQPQHF
j_call: TRBJ2-5; v_call: TRBV4-2; cdr3_aa: CASSQGRQRGDQETQYF
j_call: TRBJ2-2; v_call: TRBV6-5; cdr3_aa: CASRTNRAPTGELFF
j_call: TRBJ2-1; v_call: TRBV11-2; cdr3_aa: CASSFRQASSYNEQFF
j_call: TRBJ2-7; v_call: TRBV9; cdr3_aa: CASSPIGGNEQYF
j_call: TRBJ1-2; v_call: TRBV12-3/TRBV12-4; cdr3_aa: CASSSFGQGDNGYTF
j_call: TRBJ2-3; v_call: TRBV6-1; cdr3_aa: CASRQDTDTQYF
j_call: TRBJ2-1; v_call: TRBV12-3/TRBV12-4; cdr3_aa: CASSLGGSGYNEQFF
j_call: TRBJ2-5; v_call: TRBV28; cdr3_aa: CASSGLKGGRQETQYF
j_call: TRBJ1-1; v_call: TRBV12-3/TRBV12-4; cdr3_aa: CASSLAGGRAFF
j_call: TRBJ2-2; v_call: TRBV4-3; cdr3_aa: CASSQEATTGELFF